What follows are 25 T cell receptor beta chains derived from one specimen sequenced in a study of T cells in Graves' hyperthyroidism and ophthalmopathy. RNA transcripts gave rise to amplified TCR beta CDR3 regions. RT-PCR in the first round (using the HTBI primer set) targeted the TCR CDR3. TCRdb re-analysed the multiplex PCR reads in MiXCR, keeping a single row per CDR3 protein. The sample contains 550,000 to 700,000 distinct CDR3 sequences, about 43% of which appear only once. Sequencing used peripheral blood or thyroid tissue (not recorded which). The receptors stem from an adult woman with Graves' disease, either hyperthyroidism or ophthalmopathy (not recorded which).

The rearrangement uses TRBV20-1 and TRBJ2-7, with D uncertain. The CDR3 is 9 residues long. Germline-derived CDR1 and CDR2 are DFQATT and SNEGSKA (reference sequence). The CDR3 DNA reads TGCAGCGATGGAAACGAGCAGTACTTC. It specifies CSDGNEQYF.

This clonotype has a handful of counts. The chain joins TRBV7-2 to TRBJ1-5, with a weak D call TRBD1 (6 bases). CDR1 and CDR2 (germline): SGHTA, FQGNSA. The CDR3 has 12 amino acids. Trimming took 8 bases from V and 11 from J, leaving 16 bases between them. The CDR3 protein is CASGGGKETQHF. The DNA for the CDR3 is TGTGCCAGCGGAGGGGGGAAAGAGACCCAGCATTTT.

As DNA, the CDR3 is TGTGCCATCCAACCGCCGGGAGCTAACTATGGCTACACCTTC. Protein sequence: CAIQPPGANYGYTF. The gene calls are TRBV7-2 and TRBJ1-2; no definite D call. This CDR3 region has 14 residues. V was shortened by 10 bases and J by 0 bases, with 15 bases between the two germline ends. Germline lookup yields CDR1 SGHTA and CDR2 FQGNSA. The whole variable domain, remainder taken from reference TRBV7-2 and TRBJ1-2, is GAGVSQSPSNKVTEKGKDVELRCDPISGHTALYWYRQSLGQGLEFLIYFQGNSAPDKSGLPSDRFSAERTGGSVSTLTIQRTQQEDSAVYLCAIQPPGANYGYTFGSGTRLTVV.

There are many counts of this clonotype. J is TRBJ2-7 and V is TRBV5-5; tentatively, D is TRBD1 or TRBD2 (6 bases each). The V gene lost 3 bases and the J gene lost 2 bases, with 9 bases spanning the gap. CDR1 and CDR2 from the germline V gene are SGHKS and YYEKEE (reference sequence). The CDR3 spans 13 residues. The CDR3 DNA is TGTGCCAGCAGCTGGGGGGCTCCCTACGAGCAGTACTTC. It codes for CASSWGAPYEQYF. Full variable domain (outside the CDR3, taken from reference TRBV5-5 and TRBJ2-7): DAGVTQSPTHLIKTRGQQVTLRCSPISGHKSVSWYQQVLGQGPQFIFQYYEKEERGRGNFPDRFSARQFPNYSSELNVNALLLGDSALYLCASSWGAPYEQYFGPGTRLTVT.

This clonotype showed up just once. CDR3 amino acids: CATSRSGTTYNEQYF. The CDR3 DNA follows: TGTGCCACCAGCAGAAGCGGAACAACTTACAATGAGCAGTACTTC. The chain carries TRBV15 and TRBJ2-7; TRBD2 is a possible D gene (5 bases). The CDR3 totals 15 residues. Germline CDR1 and CDR2: LNHNV and YYDKDF (reference sequence). Trimming stripped 2 bases from V and 7 bases from J, with 18 bases between.

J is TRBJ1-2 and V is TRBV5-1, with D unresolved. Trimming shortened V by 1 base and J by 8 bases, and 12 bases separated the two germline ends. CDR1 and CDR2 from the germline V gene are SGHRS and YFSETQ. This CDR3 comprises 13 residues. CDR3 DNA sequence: TGCGCCAGCAGCTTGCGGGTAGCGGGAGGCTACACCTTC. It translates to CASSLRVAGGYTF.

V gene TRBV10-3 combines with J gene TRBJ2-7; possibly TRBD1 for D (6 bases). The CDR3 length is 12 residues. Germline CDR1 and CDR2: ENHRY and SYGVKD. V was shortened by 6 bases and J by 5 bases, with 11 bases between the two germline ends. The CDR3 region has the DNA TGTGCCATCAGAGAACAGGGTCACGAGCAGTACTTC. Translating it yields CAIREQGHEQYF.

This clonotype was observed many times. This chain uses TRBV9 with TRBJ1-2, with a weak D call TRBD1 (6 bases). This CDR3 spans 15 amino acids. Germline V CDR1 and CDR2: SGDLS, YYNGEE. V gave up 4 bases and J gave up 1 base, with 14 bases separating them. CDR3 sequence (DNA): TGTGCCAGCAGCTCAGGAGGACAGATTAACTATGGCTACACCTTC. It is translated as CASSSGGQINYGYTF.

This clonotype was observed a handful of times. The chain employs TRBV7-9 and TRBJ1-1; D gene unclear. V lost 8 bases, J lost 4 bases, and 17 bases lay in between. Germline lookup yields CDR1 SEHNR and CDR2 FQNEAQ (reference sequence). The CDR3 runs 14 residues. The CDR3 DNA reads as TGTGCCAGCTCAAAGGATGGGCCGATCACTGAAGCTTTCTTT. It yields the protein CASSKDGPITEAFF.

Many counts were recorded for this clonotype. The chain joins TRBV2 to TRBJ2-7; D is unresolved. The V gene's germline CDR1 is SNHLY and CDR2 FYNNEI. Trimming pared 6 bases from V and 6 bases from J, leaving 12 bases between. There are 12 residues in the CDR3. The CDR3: CASRLEAAEQYF. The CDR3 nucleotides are TGTGCCAGCAGATTAGAGGCGGCCGAGCAGTACTTC.

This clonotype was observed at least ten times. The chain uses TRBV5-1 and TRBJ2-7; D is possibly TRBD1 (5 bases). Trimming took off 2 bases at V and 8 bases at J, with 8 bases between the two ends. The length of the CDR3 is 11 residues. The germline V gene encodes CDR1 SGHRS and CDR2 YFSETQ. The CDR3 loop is CASSFRDQQYF. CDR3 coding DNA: TGCGCCAGCAGCTTCAGGGATCAGCAGTACTTC.

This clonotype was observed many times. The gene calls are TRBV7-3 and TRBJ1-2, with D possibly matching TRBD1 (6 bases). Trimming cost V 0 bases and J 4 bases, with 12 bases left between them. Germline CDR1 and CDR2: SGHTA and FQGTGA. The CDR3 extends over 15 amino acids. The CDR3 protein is CASSLTGGGGYGYTF. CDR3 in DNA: TGTGCCAGCAGCTTAACCGGGGGCGGTGGCTATGGCTACACCTTC. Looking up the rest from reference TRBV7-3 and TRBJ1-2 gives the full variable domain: GAGVSQTPSNKVTEKGKYVELRCDPISGHTALYWYRQSLGQGPEFLIYFQGTGAADDSGLPNDRFFAVRPEGSVSTLKIQRTERGDSAVYLCASSLTGGGGYGYTFGSGTRLTVV.

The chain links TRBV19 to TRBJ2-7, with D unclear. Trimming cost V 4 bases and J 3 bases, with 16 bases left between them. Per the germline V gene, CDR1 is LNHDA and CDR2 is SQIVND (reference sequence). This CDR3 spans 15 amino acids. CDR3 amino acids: CASSTKVVSGYEQYF. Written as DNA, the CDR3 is TGTGCCAGTAGTACAAAGGTCGTCTCAGGCTACGAGCAGTACTTC. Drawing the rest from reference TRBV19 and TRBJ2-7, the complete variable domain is DGGITQSPKYLFRKEGQNVTLSCEQNLNHDAMYWYRQDPGQGLRLIYYSQIVNDFQKGDIAEGYSVSREKKESFPLTVTSAQKNPTAFYLCASSTKVVSGYEQYFGPGTRLTVT.

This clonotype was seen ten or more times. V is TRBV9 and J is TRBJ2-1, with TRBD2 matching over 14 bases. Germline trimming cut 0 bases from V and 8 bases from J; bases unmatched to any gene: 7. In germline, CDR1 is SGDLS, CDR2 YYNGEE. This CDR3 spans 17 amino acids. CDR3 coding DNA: TGTGCCAGCAGCGTAGGTCTAGGACTAGCGGGAGGCTATGAGCAGTTCTTC. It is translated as CASSVGLGLAGGYEQFF.

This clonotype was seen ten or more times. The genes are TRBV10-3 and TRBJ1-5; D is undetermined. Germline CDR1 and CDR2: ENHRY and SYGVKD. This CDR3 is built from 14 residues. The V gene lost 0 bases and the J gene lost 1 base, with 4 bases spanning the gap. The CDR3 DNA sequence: TGTGCCATCAGTGAGTCTAGGAGCAATCAGCCCCAGCATTTT. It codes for CAISESRSNQPQHF.

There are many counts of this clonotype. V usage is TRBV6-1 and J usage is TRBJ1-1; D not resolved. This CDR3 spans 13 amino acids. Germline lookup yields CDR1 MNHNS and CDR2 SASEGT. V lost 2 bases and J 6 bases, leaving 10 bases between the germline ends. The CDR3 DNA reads TGTGCCAGCAGTGAACTATGGGTTTCTGAAGCTTTCTTT. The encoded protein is CASSELWVSEAFF.

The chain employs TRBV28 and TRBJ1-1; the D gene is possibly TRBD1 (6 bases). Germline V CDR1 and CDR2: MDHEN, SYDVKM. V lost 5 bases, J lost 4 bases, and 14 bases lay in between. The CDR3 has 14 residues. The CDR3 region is CASSPNRVGTEAFF. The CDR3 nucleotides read TGTGCCAGCAGTCCCAACAGGGTGGGCACTGAAGCTTTCTTT.

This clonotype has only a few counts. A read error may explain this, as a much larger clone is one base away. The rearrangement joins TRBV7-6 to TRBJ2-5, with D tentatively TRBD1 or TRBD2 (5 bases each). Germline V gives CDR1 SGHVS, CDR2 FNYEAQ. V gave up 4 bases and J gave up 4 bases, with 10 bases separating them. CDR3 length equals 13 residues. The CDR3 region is CASSWDLPETQYF. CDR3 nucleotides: TGTGCCAGCAGCTGGGACCTACCAGAGACCCAGTACTTC.

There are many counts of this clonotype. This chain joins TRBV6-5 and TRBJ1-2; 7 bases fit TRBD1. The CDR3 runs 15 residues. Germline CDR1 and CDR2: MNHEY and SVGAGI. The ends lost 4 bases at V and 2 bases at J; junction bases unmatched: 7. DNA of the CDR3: TGTGCCAGCAGTTCGTCTACAGGGGAGAACTATGGCTACACCTTC. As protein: CASSSSTGENYGYTF.

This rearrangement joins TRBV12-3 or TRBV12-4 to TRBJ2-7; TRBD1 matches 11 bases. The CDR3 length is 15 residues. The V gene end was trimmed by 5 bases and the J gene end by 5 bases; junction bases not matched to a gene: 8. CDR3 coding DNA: TGTGCCAGCAGTCCAGGACAGGGGGCCACCCACGAGCAGTACTTC. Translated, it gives CASSPGQGATHEQYF.

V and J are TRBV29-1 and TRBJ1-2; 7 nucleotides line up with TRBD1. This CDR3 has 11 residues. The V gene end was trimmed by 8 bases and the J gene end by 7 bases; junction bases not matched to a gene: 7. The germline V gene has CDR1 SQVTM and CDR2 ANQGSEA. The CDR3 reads CSLTGYGGYTF. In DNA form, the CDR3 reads TGCAGCTTGACAGGGTATGGTGGCTACACCTTC.

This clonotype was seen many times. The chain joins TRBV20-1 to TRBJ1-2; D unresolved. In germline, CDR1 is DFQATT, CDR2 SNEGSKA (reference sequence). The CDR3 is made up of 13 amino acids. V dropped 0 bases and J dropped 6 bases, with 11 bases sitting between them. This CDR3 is CSARDPGEDGYTF. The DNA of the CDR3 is TGCAGTGCTAGAGATCCGGGAGAGGATGGCTACACCTTC.

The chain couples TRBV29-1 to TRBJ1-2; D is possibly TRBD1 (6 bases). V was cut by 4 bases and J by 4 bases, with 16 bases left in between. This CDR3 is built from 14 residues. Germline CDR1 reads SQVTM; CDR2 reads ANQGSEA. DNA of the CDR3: TGCAGCGTTGTGGGGGGGGGCAGGGGCTATGGCTACACCTTC. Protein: CSVVGGGRGYGYTF.

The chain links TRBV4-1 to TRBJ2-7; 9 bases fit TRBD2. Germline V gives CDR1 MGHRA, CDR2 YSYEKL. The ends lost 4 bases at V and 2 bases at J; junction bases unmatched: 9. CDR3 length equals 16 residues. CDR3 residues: CASSPPLGTSPYEQYF. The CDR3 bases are TGCGCCAGCAGCCCCCCTTTAGGGACTAGCCCCTACGAGCAGTACTTC.

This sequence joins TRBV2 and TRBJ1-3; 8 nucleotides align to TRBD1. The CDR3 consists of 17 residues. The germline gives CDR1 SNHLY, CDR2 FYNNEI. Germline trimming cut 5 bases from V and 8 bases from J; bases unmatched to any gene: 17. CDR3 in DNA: TGTGCCAGCAGTCGAGGGGGGACAGGAACATATGGCTACACCATATATTTT. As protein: CASSRGGTGTYGYTIYF.